Below are 11 T cell receptor beta chains sequenced from a single sample in a study of blood T cell repertoires in COVID-19. Method: immunoSEQ multiplex PCR; TCRdb's copy keeps in-frame clones and lacks some. The table includes about 44,000 clones, around 87% detected once. The sample taken for sequencing was peripheral blood. The receptors were gathered from a woman older than 75 in a cohort sampled during active or convalescent COVID-19.

The rearrangement links TRBV6-1 to TRBJ2-3; 7 bases are shared with TRBD2. V shed 3 bases and J 2 bases; nucleotides not matched to a gene: 5. Germline values: CDR1 MNHNS, CDR2 SASEGT. The CDR3 is 15 amino acids. CDR3 in DNA: TGTGCCAGCAGTGAGATGGGGGGGAACACAGATACGCAGTATTTT. It is translated as CASSEMGGNTDTQYF.

V gene TRBV10-2 combines with J gene TRBJ1-1; 10 positions match TRBD1. CDR3 length: 12 amino acids. The V gene's germline CDR1 is WSHSY and CDR2 SAAADI. After removal of 6 bases from V and 10 bases from J, the junction contained 5 bases not matched to a gene. CDR3 region: CASSAGQGRAFF. The CDR3 region has the DNA TGCGCCAGCAGCGCGGGACAGGGGAGAGCTTTCTTT.

The chain links TRBV5-1 to TRBJ2-5; 10 nucleotides align to TRBD2. Per germline, CDR1 SGHRS and CDR2 YFSETQ. With 4 bases clipped from V and 2 bases from J, the junction kept 8 bases outside the gene matches. CDR3 length: 16 residues. The CDR3 DNA reads TGCGCCAGCAGCCCTGGGGTAGCGGGGGGACAAGAGACCCAGTACTTC. Protein: CASSPGVAGGQETQYF. The whole variable domain, filled in from reference TRBV5-1 and TRBJ2-5, reads KAGVTQTPRYLIKTRGQQVTLSCSPISGHRSVSWYQQTPGQGLQFLFEYFSETQRNKGNFPGRFSGRQFSNSRSEMNVSTLELGDSALYLCASSPGVAGGQETQYFGPGTRLLVL.

The CDR3 region is CASSFWAGDEAFF. The CDR3 coding sequence is TGTGCCAGCAGCTTTTGGGCGGGGGACGAAGCTTTCTTT. The chain recombines TRBV5-6 with TRBJ1-1; tentative D call: TRBD1 (5 bases). The CDR3 extends over 13 amino acids. CDR1 is SGHDT and CDR2 is YYEEEE in the germline V gene. V was trimmed by 2 bases and J by 8 bases, leaving 13 bases between them.

The chain joins TRBV5-1 to TRBJ2-5; 14 positions match TRBD2. Per the germline V gene, CDR1 is SGHRS and CDR2 is YFSETQ. The CDR3 extends over 17 amino acids. V gave up 4 bases and J gave up 5 bases; unmatched junction bases: 10. In DNA, the CDR3 is TGCGCCAGCAGCCACGGACTAGCGGGGGGCCGGGGCGAGACCCAGTACTTC. It specifies CASSHGLAGGRGETQYF. Based on the CDR3 plus reference TRBV5-1 and TRBJ2-5, the full variable domain is KAGVTQTPRYLIKTRGQQVTLSCSPISGHRSVSWYQQTPGQGLQFLFEYFSETQRNKGNFPGRFSGRQFSNSRSEMNVSTLELGDSALYLCASSHGLAGGRGETQYFGPGTRLLVL.

The chain employs TRBV9 and TRBJ2-3; 9 bases match TRBD2. The V gene's germline CDR1 is SGDLS and CDR2 YYNGEE. Unmatched junction bases numbered 5, after V lost 2 bases and J lost 4 bases. This CDR3 comprises 15 residues. The chain's CDR3 is CASSVGTSFADTQYF. In DNA form, the CDR3 reads TGTGCCAGCAGCGTGGGGACTAGCTTCGCAGATACGCAGTATTTT.

The gene calls are TRBV2 and TRBJ2-7; TRBD1 might be the D (6 bases). The length of the CDR3 is 13 residues. Germline CDR1 and CDR2: SNHLY and FYNNEI. V shed 6 bases and J shed 0 bases, with 9 bases lying between them. DNA for the CDR3: TGTGCCAGCAGGCAGGGGCCCTCCTACGAGCAGTACTTC. Its protein is CASRQGPSYEQYF.

The chain uses TRBV28 and TRBJ2-4, with no clear D. CDR3 length: 14 residues. Germline CDR1 MDHEN, CDR2 SYDVKM. V shed 6 bases and J shed 2 bases, with 11 bases lying between them. CDR3 amino acids: CASSRSGPKNIQYF. In DNA, the CDR3 is TGTGCCAGCAGCCGGTCAGGCCCCAAAAACATTCAGTACTTC.

V and J are TRBV2 and TRBJ2-5; D is undetermined. Germline V gives CDR1 SNHLY, CDR2 FYNNEI. Trimming shortened V by 6 bases and J by 4 bases, and 3 bases separated the two germline ends. The CDR3 length is 10 residues. The DNA of the CDR3 is TGTGCCAGCAGCCGAGAGACCCAGTACTTC. This encodes CASSRETQYF.

This chain links TRBV5-1 with TRBJ2-1, with TRBD1 matching over 8 bases. There are 15 residues in the CDR3. Germline CDR1 SGHRS, CDR2 YFSETQ. The V segment lost 4 bases and the J segment 4 bases; nucleotides outside the gene matches: 7. CDR3 amino acids: CASSREQGGYNEQFF. The CDR3, as DNA: TGCGCCAGCAGCAGAGAACAGGGGGGATACAATGAGCAGTTCTTC.

V usage is TRBV7-2 and J usage is TRBJ1-4, with 8 bases lining up with TRBD1. The CDR3 sequence is 19 residues long. After removal of 7 bases from V and 0 bases from J, the junction contained 16 bases not matched to a gene. CDR1 is SGHTA, CDR2 FQGNSA, per germline. The CDR3 sequence is CASTPVGRPQGATNEKLFF. Written as DNA, the CDR3 is TGTGCCAGCACCCCAGTCGGGAGGCCACAGGGGGCAACTAATGAAAAACTGTTTTTT.